These T cell receptor beta chains were read from a single sample in a study of T cells in localized non-small cell lung cancer. Assay used: immunoSEQ multiplex PCR; TCRdb lists only in-frame clones, some missing. The repertoire holds about 2,800 clones, with about a quarter as singletons. The input for sequencing was lung tumor tissue, taken before any cancer treatment. The receptor set was obtained from a female donor at least 60 years old with stage I lung adenocarcinoma. The conserved cysteine and the conserved F or W are not part of the CDR3 here. The D gene is left open where the match is weak.

.	TRBV30	TRBJ2-2	AWIRQGNTGELF
TRBD2	TRBV30	TRBJ2-7	AWSVRGGTSYEQY
.	TRBV19	TRBJ2-6	ASSIWSTGANVLT
.	TRBV19	TRBJ1-5	ASSNPGDNSNQPQH
TRBD1	TRBV30	TRBJ2-3	AWSLGQGIGTDTQY
TRBD1	TRBV6-8	TRBJ2-2	ASSPRTGGTGELF
.	TRBV9	TRBJ2-5	ASSGEGLAETQY
.	TRBV9	TRBJ2-3	ASSVTSTDTQY
TRBD2	TRBV6-8	TRBJ2-7	ASREGTSGYEQY
.	TRBV11-3	TRBJ2-1	ASSQSKIGYNEQF
.	TRBV19	TRBJ2-7	ASSIGFLSSYEQY
TRBD2	TRBV11-3	TRBJ2-7	ASSFSGRGGEQY
TRBD1	TRBV11-3	TRBJ2-2	ASSAPRTGKNTGELF
TRBD2	TRBV11-3	TRBJ2-1	ASSYDRGTSGRAGNEQF
.	TRBV19	TRBJ1-5	ASSAPAQPQH
.	TRBV11-3	TRBJ2-1	ASSPGGRSYNEQF
.	TRBV9	TRBJ2-2	ASRQGVAGELF
.	TRBV6-8	TRBJ1-3	ASSAGVGYRNTIY
.	TRBV30	TRBJ1-1	AWTRSPSMNTEAF
TRBD1	TRBV15	TRBJ1-4	ATSDRGGVSYEKLF
.	TRBV11-3	TRBJ2-1	ASSLGQSSYNEQF
TRBD1	TRBV7-8	TRBJ1-2	ASSTGGSYGYT
.	TRBV11-3	TRBJ2-2	ASSLEVGTGELF
.	TRBV30	TRBJ1-2	AWSSGQYYGYT
.	TRBV28	TRBJ1-2	ASSFVGGSGYT
.	TRBV30	TRBJ2-7	AWIPQGGYEQY
TRBD1	TRBV19	TRBJ2-2	ASRTFGTGPWRLF
.	TRBV19	TRBJ1-1	ASSTTSATEAF
.	TRBV30	TRBJ2-2	AWSRGTVTGGELF
.	TRBV6-8	TRBJ2-7	ASRGPARSEQY
TRBD1	TRBV6-8	TRBJ2-5	AGSQGAVLETQY
.	TRBV6-8	TRBJ1-1	ASSEQGLGAF
TRBD1	TRBV28	TRBJ1-4	ASSLSGTEEKLF
.	TRBV19	TRBJ2-7	ASAAIPYEQY
.	TRBV6-8	TRBJ2-3	ASSSYTLTGDTQY
.	TRBV6-8	TRBJ2-1	ASSYYGAGQNEQF
.	TRBV23-1	TRBJ1-2	ASSLDRSYGYT
.	TRBV28	TRBJ1-1	ASSLSSNSAF
.	TRBV11-3	TRBJ2-1	ASSLVAASYNEQF
.	TRBV16	TRBJ1-5	ASSFRGDSNQPQH
.	TRBV15	TRBJ1-1	ATSRDLRVTEAF
.	TRBV28	TRBJ2-1	ASSLSQALYNEQF
.	TRBV9	TRBJ2-4	ASSEGLRAKNIQY
TRBD1	TRBV18	TRBJ2-3	ASSPRTGFADTQY
.	TRBV6-8	TRBJ2-3	ASRQGRGDTQY
.	TRBV30	TRBJ2-5	AWSVDSSGPQY
.	TRBV11-3	TRBJ2-7	ASSFGSAVAYEQY
.	TRBV28	TRBJ1-2	ASRPRTDNYGYT
.	TRBV11-3	TRBJ2-3	ASSSGRAWLPGTDTQY
.	TRBV1	TRBJ2-2	ASSQEVGATGELF